This TCR beta chain was documented in a study of response to subunit inactivated influenza vaccine. Regarding the study as a whole: Authors suggested each seasonal influenza vaccination recruits few new T cells.

Many counts were recorded for this clonotype. Its matching antigen is unknown. TCRdb re-derived calls from the RT-PCR reads in MiXCR, one entry per CDR3 protein. This sample has 500,000 to 550,000 distinct CDR3 sequences; roughly a quarter occur once, and the top ten carry under 3.5%. V was shortened by 4 bases and J by 5 bases, with 16 bases between the two germline ends. The CDR3 contains 15 residues. CDR1 KGHSH and CDR2 LQKENI come from the germline V gene. This sample also appeared in a second study, on T cells expressing NK-cell markers. That work states: The authors generated TCR beta cDNA through 5'RACE template switching with UMIs. An anti-gamma-delta TCR antibody was added in several experiments. It restricted sorting to alpha-beta TCR-expressing T cells. Four of the donors also had these clonotypes leading their CD3+CD56-NKG2C+ fraction. Specificity for HCMV among expanded NKG2C+ T cell clones was not established.

Source: CD4+ T cells sorted from PBMCs, taken about 13 days after vaccination. The clonotype originates from a man in his fifties or sixties who received an inactivated influenza vaccine. V usage is TRBV18 and J usage is TRBJ2-3, with D perhaps matching TRBD1 (5 bases). This CDR3 reads CASSLNANRGDTQYF. CDR3 coding DNA: TGTGCCAGCTCACTAAATGCGAATAGGGGAGATACGCAGTATTTT. The full variable domain, with the rest looked up from reference TRBV18 and TRBJ2-3, is NAGVMQNPRHLVRRRGQEARLRCSPMKGHSHVYWYRQLPEEGLKFMVYLQKENIIDESGMPKERFSAEFPKEGPSILRIQQVVRGDSAAYFCASSLNANRGDTQYFGPGTRLTVL.